This entry lists 10 T cell receptor beta chains sequenced from one sample in a study of graft-versus-host responses after intestinal transplantation (dated by TCRdb to the early 2020s). The sample's time point label, decoded: cells obtained before transplantation from donor or recipient. In mixed lymphocyte reactions, about 200,000 CFSE-labeled pre-transplant responders were plated with about 200,000 irradiated violet-dye-labeled stimulators and cultured for about six days. The library was obtained by the immunoSEQ multiplex PCR assay. Drawn from immuneACCESS, this table holds only the in-frame rearrangements with V and J called that TCRdb kept. Clones are partly lost; checked studies trace under half to an unresolved V gene and leave the rest unexplained. The sample has a few thousand clones on record, less than 35% of them singletons. The top ten constitute about 5% of the sample. Material: alloreactive CD8+ T cells from a mixed lymphocyte reaction culture, obtained before transplantation. The intended sense of this specimen's cell subset or site label: CFSE-low proliferating T cells sorted from roughly 6-day pre-transplant mixed lymphocyte reaction (GvH or HvG direction). These TCRs come from a human patient who was an organ donor for intestinal transplantation.

V is TRBV9 and J is TRBJ1-2; D may be TRBD1 (5 bases). The CDR3 sequence is 12 residues long. Per germline, CDR1 SGDLS and CDR2 YYNGEE. V dropped 5 bases and J dropped 8 bases, with 13 bases sitting between them. The CDR3 region is CASRGGGIGYTF. The CDR3 coding sequence is TGTGCCAGCAGGGGGGGAGGGATCGGCTACACCTTC.

In its sample, this clone is medium-sized (0.01 to 0.1%). The V gene is TRBV4-1, the J gene TRBJ2-7; D possibly corresponds to TRBD1 (6 bases). The CDR3 loop spans 13 amino acids. Per germline, CDR1 MGHRA and CDR2 YSYEKL. The V and J ends lost 2 bases and 4 bases respectively, with 9 bases between them. CDR3 sequence reads: CASSQITGYEQYF. The CDR3 nucleotides are TGCGCCAGCAGCCAAATTACAGGGTACGAGCAGTACTTC.

In its sample, this clone is large. The V and J genes are TRBV2 and TRBJ2-7; D is ambiguous. Germline V gives CDR1 SNHLY, CDR2 FYNNEI. This CDR3 spans 15 amino acids. V lost 3 bases and J lost 6, with 18 bases in between. The CDR3 loop reads CASSDELTNQLEQYF. CDR3 nucleotides: TGTGCCAGCAGTGATGAACTCACCAACCAACTCGAGCAGTACTTC.

The chain employs TRBV28 and TRBJ2-1, with TRBD2 matching over 7 bases. Germline CDR1 MDHEN, CDR2 SYDVKM. The CDR3 is 12 residues long. The trim removed 5 bases at V and 10 bases at J, leaving 5 bases unmatched. CDR3 in amino acids: CASSHTAGEQFF. The CDR3 nucleotides are TGTGCCAGCAGTCATACAGCGGGAGAGCAGTTCTTC.

This clone was seen only a few times. CDR3 sequence reads: CASSRRTVWTEAFF. For the CDR3, the DNA is TGTGCCAGCAGCCGCCGGACAGTGTGGACTGAAGCTTTCTTT. V and J are TRBV7-9 and TRBJ1-1, with a tentative D call TRBD1 (6 bases). V was trimmed by 5 bases and J by 5 bases, leaving 15 bases between them. Germline V gene data show CDR1 as SEHNR and CDR2 as FQNEAQ (reference sequence). This CDR3 has 14 residues.

The chain joins TRBV7-9 to TRBJ1-4; maybe TRBD1 (6 bases). This CDR3 has 14 residues. V shed 5 bases and J shed 8 bases, with 15 bases lying between them. Germline CDR1 SEHNR, CDR2 FQNEAQ (reference sequence). The CDR3 nucleotides read TGTGCCAGCAGCACTACCCTCCAGGGGGAAAAACTGTTTTTT. Protein: CASSTTLQGEKLFF.

CDR3 residues: CASSVPGGTEAFF. CDR3 coding DNA: TGTGCCAGCAGCGTACCCGGGGGGACTGAAGCTTTCTTT. The gene calls are TRBV9 and TRBJ1-1; a possible D gene is TRBD1 (5 bases). With 1 base removed from V and 5 bases from J, the gap between germline ends came to 9 bases. Germline CDR1 is SGDLS and CDR2 is YYNGEE. The CDR3 loop spans 13 amino acids.

This clone ranks as medium-sized. The chain joins TRBV9 to TRBJ1-4, with TRBD1 as a possible D gene (5 bases). The CDR3 length is 15 residues. Trimming shortened V by 2 bases and J by 0 bases, and 8 bases separated the two germline ends. Germline CDR1 SGDLS, CDR2 YYNGEE. CDR3 DNA sequence: TGTGCCAGCAGCGTTACAGGTGCAACTAATGAAAAACTGTTTTTT. Protein sequence: CASSVTGATNEKLFF.

The chain employs TRBV5-5 and TRBJ2-1, with TRBD2 matching 9 bases. From germline, CDR1 is SGHKS and CDR2 YYEKEE (reference sequence). The CDR3 is 15 residues long. V was clipped by 0 bases and J by 4 bases; unmatched bases: 2. This chain's CDR3 is CASSLVAGEYNEQFF. DNA of the CDR3: TGTGCCAGCAGCTTGGTAGCGGGGGAATACAATGAGCAGTTCTTC.

This chain connects TRBV5-1 to TRBJ2-3; 7 bases map to TRBD2. Germline V gene sequence: CDR1 SGHRS, CDR2 YFSETQ. CDR3 size: 16 residues. V was pared by 0 bases and J by 6 bases, with 10 bases of the junction left unmatched. This chain's CDR3 is CASSLASGGGSDTQYF. CDR3 DNA sequence: TGCGCCAGCAGCTTGGCGAGCGGCGGGGGTTCGGATACGCAGTATTTT.